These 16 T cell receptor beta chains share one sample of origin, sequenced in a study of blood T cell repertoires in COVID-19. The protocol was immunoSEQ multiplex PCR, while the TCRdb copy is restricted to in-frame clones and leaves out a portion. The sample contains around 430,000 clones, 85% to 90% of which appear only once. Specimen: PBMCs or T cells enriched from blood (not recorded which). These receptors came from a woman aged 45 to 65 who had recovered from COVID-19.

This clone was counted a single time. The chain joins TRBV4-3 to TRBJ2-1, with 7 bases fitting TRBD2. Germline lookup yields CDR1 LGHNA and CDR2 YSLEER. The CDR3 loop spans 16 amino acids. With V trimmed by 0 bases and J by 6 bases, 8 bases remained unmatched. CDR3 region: CASSQDGWSGGNEQFF. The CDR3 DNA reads TGCGCCAGCAGCCAAGATGGGTGGTCGGGGGGCAATGAGCAGTTCTTC.

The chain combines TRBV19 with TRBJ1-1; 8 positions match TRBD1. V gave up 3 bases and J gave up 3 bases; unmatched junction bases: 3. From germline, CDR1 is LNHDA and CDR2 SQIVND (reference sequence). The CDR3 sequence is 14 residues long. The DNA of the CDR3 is TGTGCCAGTAGTATGGGGACAGGACACACTGAAGCTTTCTTT. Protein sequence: CASSMGTGHTEAFF.

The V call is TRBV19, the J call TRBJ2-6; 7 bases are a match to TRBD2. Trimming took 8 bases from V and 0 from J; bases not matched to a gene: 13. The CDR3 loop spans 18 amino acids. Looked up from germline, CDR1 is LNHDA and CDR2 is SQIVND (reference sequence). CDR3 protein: CASGRPGLISSGANVLTF. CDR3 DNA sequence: TGTGCCAGTGGCCGACCGGGACTAATCTCCTCTGGGGCCAACGTCCTGACTTTC.

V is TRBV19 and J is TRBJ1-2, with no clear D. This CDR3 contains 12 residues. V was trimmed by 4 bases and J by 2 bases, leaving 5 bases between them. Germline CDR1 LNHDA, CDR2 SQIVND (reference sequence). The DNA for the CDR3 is TGTGCCAGTAGTAGAGGGAACTATGGCTACACCTTC. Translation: CASSRGNYGYTF.

The CDR3 loop reads CASSLSMGGNTEAFF. The CDR3 DNA reads TGTGCCAGCAGTTTATCCATGGGAGGGAACACTGAAGCTTTCTTT. V and J are TRBV28 and TRBJ1-1; no definite D call. CDR1 is MDHEN and CDR2 is SYDVKM in the germline V gene. The CDR3 is 15 amino acids. V lost 1 base and J lost 1, with 10 bases in between.

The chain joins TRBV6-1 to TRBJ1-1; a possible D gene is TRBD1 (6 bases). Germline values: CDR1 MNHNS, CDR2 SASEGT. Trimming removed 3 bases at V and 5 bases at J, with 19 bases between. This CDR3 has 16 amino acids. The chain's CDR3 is CASSDRLTGPGTEAFF. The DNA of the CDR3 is TGTGCCAGCAGTGACCGATTGACAGGCCCCGGGACTGAAGCTTTCTTT.

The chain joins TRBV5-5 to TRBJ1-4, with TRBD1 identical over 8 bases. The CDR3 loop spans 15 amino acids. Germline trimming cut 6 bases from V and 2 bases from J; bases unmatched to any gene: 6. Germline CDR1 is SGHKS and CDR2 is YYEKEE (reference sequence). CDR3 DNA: TGTGCCAGCAAGACCGGACAGGGCACTAATGAAAAACTGTTTTTT. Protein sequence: CASKTGQGTNEKLFF.

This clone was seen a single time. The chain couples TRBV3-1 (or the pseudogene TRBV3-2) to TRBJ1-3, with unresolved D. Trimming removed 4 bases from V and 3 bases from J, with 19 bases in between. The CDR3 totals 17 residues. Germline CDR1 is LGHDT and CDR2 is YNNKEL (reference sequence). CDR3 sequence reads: CASSLSSGEWGGNTIYF. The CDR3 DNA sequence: TGTGCCAGCAGCCTCTCGAGCGGGGAATGGGGTGGAAACACCATATATTTT.

CDR3 loop: CASSLFGVGTSGGKETQYF. In nucleotides, the CDR3 is TGTGCCAGCAGTTTATTCGGGGTTGGGACTAGCGGGGGTAAAGAGACCCAGTACTTC. The chain couples TRBV27 to TRBJ2-5; TRBD2 matches 14 bases. The V gene's germline CDR1 is MNHEY and CDR2 SMNVEV (reference sequence). There are 19 residues in the CDR3. J lost 3 bases, V lost 1 base, and 10 bases had no gene match.

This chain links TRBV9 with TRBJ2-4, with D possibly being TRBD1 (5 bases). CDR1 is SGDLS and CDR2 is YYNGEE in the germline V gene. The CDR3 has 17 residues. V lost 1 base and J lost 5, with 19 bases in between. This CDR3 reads CASSVTTPGSGQNIQYF. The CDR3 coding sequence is TGTGCCAGCAGCGTAACCACACCCGGGTCAGGGCAAAACATTCAGTACTTC.

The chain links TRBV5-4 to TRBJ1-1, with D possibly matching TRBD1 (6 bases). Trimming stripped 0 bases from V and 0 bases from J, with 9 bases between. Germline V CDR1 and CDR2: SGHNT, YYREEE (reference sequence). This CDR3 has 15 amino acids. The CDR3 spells CASSLGEGVNTEAFF. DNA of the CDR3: TGTGCCAGCAGCTTGGGAGAGGGGGTGAACACTGAAGCTTTCTTT. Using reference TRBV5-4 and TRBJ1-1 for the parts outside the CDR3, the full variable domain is ETGVTQSPTHLIKTRGQQVTLRCSSQSGHNTVSWYQQALGQGPQFIFQYYREEENGRGNFPPRFSGLQFPNYSSELNVNALELDDSALYLCASSLGEGVNTEAFFGQGTRLTVV.

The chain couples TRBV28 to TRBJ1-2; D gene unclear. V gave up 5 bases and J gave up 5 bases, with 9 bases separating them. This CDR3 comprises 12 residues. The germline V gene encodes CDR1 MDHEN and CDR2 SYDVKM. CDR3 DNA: TGTGCCAGCAGTCGCGGGTTATATGGCTACACCTTC. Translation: CASSRGLYGYTF.

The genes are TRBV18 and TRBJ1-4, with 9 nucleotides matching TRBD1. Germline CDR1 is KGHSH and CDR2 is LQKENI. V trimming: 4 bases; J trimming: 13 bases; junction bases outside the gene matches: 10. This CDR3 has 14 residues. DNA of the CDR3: TGTGCCAGCTCACAAGGAGCCGCGGGACAGGGACTGTTTTTT. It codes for CASSQGAAGQGLFF.

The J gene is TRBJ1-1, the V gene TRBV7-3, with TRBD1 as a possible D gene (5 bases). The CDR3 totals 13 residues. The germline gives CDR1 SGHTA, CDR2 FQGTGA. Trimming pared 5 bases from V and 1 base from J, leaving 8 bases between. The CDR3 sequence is CASSQGQNTEAFF. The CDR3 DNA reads TGTGCCAGCAGCCAAGGACAGAACACTGAAGCTTTCTTT.

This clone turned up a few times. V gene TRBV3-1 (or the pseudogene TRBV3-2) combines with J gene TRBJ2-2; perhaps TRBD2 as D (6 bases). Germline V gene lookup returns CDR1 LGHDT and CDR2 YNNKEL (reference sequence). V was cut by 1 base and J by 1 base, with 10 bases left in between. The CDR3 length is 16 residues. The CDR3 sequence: CASSQAIGGNTGELFF. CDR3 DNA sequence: TGTGCCAGCAGCCAAGCTATCGGGGGGAACACCGGGGAGCTGTTTTTT.

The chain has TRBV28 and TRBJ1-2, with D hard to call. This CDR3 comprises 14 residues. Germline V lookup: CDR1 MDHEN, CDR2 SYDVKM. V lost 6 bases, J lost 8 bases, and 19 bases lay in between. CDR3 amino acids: CASSPSSEFRGYTF. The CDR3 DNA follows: TGTGCCAGCAGCCCCTCAAGCGAGTTCCGGGGCTACACCTTC.